The TCR beta chain described here comes from a study of metastatic and nonmetastatic thyroid tumors. Study findings and constraints: Reports indicated that malignant thyroid tumors showed significantly higher TCR beta diversity than benign nodules did, in blood and tumor.

The CDR3 sequence is 14 residues long. Germline lookup yields CDR1 MNHNS and CDR2 SASEGT. V lost 10 bases to trimming and J lost 5 bases, with 20 bases between them. Every patient underwent thyroid surgery untreated. TCRdb re-called clones from the PCR reads using MiXCR. This table has roughly 40,000 clones, about an eighth appearing once. In its sample, this clone was seen many times. Antigen: not known. Sequencing was carried out using blood. The chain couples TRBV6-1 to TRBJ2-5, with D possibly matching TRBD2 (6 bases). The source is a male donor with papillary thyroid cancer or a benign thyroid nodule (not recorded which). Some clones in this sample may be carry-over from other donors' samples. CDR3 DNA sequence: TGTGCCACCAGGGCCTTGGAGGGGTGGGAGACCCAGTACTTC. It specifies CATRALEGWETQYF.